The rows below give T cell receptor beta chains drawn from one sample of a study of T cells in Graves' hyperthyroidism and ophthalmopathy. One entry per CDR3 protein, called by TCRdb with MiXCR from the multiplex PCR reads. Among 400,000 to 500,000 distinct CDR3 sequences listed, about 13% were seen once. Material: blood. The receptor source for this set is a woman aged 18-35 years with Graves' hyperthyroidism. Each CDR3 is given with its conserved first and last residue. The D gene is left open where the match is weak. Clone size is shown for a subset of rows, as once, few, many or a class of expanded clone.

TRBD2	TRBJ2-5	TRBV11-3	.	TGTGCCAGCAGCTTAGTAGAACTAGCGGGAGGAGGGGAGACCCAGTACTTC	CASSLVELAGGGETQYF
TRBD2	TRBJ2-1	TRBV6-2/TRBV6-3	many	TGTGCCAGCAGTTCGAGCGGGAATTCCCACAATGAGCAGTTCTTC	CASSSSGNSHNEQFF
.	TRBJ2-2	TRBV5-6	.	TGTGCCAGCAGCTTAGCGGGCAGGGGGAACACCGGGGAGCTGTTTTTT	CASSLAGRGNTGELFF
.	TRBJ1-6	TRBV14	.	TGTGCCAGCAGCCTTACAAGGGGAGAGAATTCACCCCTCCACTTT	CASSLTRGENSPLHF
.	TRBJ2-1	TRBV24-1	.	TGTGCCACCAGTAGTGCCTGGGGGCGGGAGTACAATGAGCAGTTCTTC	CATSSAWGREYNEQFF
.	TRBJ2-7	TRBV28	.	TGTGCCAGCAGTTCCGGACTTGACGAGCAGTACTTC	CASSSGLDEQYF
.	TRBJ1-5	TRBV3-1	many	TGTGCCAGCAGCCTTGGACAGCTCAATCAGCCCCAGCATTTT	CASSLGQLNQPQHF
.	TRBJ2-7	TRBV28	many	TGTGCCAGCAGTCGCCGGGATTTGCACGAGCAGTACTTC	CASSRRDLHEQYF
TRBD1	TRBJ2-7	TRBV29-1	many	TGCAGCGTTGTGGCAGGGGGCATCGACGAGCAGTACTTC	CSVVAGGIDEQYF
.	TRBJ1-6	TRBV6-1	.	TGTGCCAGCAGTGAACTCGGCAGCCGTACTGATTCACCCCTCCACTTT	CASSELGSRTDSPLHF
TRBD1	TRBJ2-7	TRBV4-1	.	TGCGCCAGCAGCCAGGCCGGGACAGCCTCTACGAGTGAGTACTTC	CASSQAGTASTSEYF
TRBD2	TRBJ2-1	TRBV24-1	many	TGTGCCACCAGTGATTTAGGGCGGGAGGGCCTCGGTGAGCAGTTCTTC	CATSDLGREGLGEQFF
.	TRBJ2-3	TRBV28	.	TGTGCCAGCAGTTTAGCGAGCGGCCCAGATACGCAGTATTTT	CASSLASGPDTQYF
TRBD2	TRBJ2-7	TRBV7-8	few	TGTGCCAGCAGTTGGTGCCCGGGACTAGTAACCGAGCAGTACTTC	CASSWCPGLVTEQYF
.	TRBJ1-5	TRBV20-1	many	TGCAGTGCTAGAGGGGGGCAGGGACTCAATCAGCCCCAGCATTTT	CSARGGQGLNQPQHF
TRBD1	TRBJ2-2	TRBV9	.	TGTGCCAGCAGCGTTGGGCTCTCCGGACAGGGGAGGACCGGGGAGCTGTTTTTT	CASSVGLSGQGRTGELFF
.	TRBJ2-1	TRBV11-3	few	TGTGCCAGCAGCTTAACGTTTGCAGAGCTCTCCTACAATGAGCAGTTCTTC	CASSLTFAELSYNEQFF
.	TRBJ1-6	TRBV4-3	many	TGCGCCAGCAGCCAAGATCCAGGGCGAAATTCACCCCTCCACTTT	CASSQDPGRNSPLHF
TRBD2	TRBJ2-7	TRBV7-2	.	TGTGCCAGCACGCGGACTAGCGGGGATTATCGGCAGTACTTC	CASTRTSGDYRQYF
.	TRBJ1-2	TRBV6-1	many	TGTGCCAGCAGTGAGATGGGGGCGGGGGGCTACACCTTC	CASSEMGAGGYTF
TRBD1	TRBJ2-1	TRBV6-1	many	TGTGCCAGCAGTCCCAGGGGGCTGGTGGATGAGCAGTTCTTC	CASSPRGLVDEQFF
TRBD2	TRBJ2-1	TRBV9	once	TGTGCCAGCAGCGATCCAAGCGGGAGCATCCACAATGAGCAGTTCTTC	CASSDPSGSIHNEQFF
TRBD1	TRBJ2-1	TRBV28	many	TGTGCCAGCAGTTTATCTCAGGGGGCGCATCACAATGAGCAGTTCTTC	CASSLSQGAHHNEQFF
.	TRBJ1-5	TRBV4-1	few	TGCGCCAGCAGCCAAGATGCAGGGTTTCAGCCCCAGCATTTT	CASSQDAGFQPQHF
TRBD2	TRBJ2-7	TRBV27	many	TGTGCCAGCAGTTTATCCGGGACTAGCGGCAGAAGCTCCTACGAGCAGTACTTC	CASSLSGTSGRSSYEQYF
.	TRBJ2-5	TRBV5-6	.	TGTGCCAGCGGGACGGCCGCCCAAGAGACCCAGTACTTC	CASGTAAQETQYF
.	TRBJ1-2	TRBV7-2	many	TGTGCCAGCAGCCCCAGCCCAGAGGGGATCTATGGCTACACCTTC	CASSPSPEGIYGYTF
.	TRBJ1-2	TRBV28	many	TGTGCCAGCAGTTTACAGGGACGGCGCTATGGCTACACCTTC	CASSLQGRRYGYTF
TRBD1	TRBJ1-1	TRBV2	many	TGTGCCAGCAGTGCGGACAGGGGAAGTGAAGCTTTCTTT	CASSADRGSEAFF
.	TRBJ1-5	TRBV15	.	TGTGCCACCAGCAGAGATAGGCAAGGGGCAAATCAGCCCCAGCATTTT	CATSRDRQGANQPQHF
TRBD1	TRBJ2-5	TRBV12-3/TRBV12-4	many	TGTGCCAGCAGTAGACAGGCCAGGGGGGAGACCCAGTACTTC	CASSRQARGETQYF
.	TRBJ2-3	TRBV6-1	many	TGTGCCAGCAGTGAAGGTACAGATACGCAGTATTTT	CASSEGTDTQYF
TRBD1	TRBJ2-1	TRBV12-3/TRBV12-4	.	TGTGCCAGCGCTTGGAGACAGGGGTACAATGAGCAGTTCTTC	CASAWRQGYNEQFF
TRBD2	TRBJ2-7	TRBV13	many	TGTGCCAGCAGCTTCGGGGCTAGCGGGATGAACGAGCAGTACTTC	CASSFGASGMNEQYF
TRBD1	TRBJ1-2	TRBV28	many	TGTGCCAGCAGCACCGGACAGGGGACGTTTAACTATGGCTACACCTTC	CASSTGQGTFNYGYTF
.	TRBJ1-1	TRBV28	many	TGTGCCAGCTCGGGACCGGGGTCGGACACTGAAGCTTTCTTT	CASSGPGSDTEAFF
.	TRBJ1-2	TRBV2	many	TGTGCCAGCAGTCCATCCGGGAGAAACTATGGCTACACCTTC	CASSPSGRNYGYTF
TRBD1	TRBJ2-3	TRBV19	.	TGTGCCACCCCACGGACAGGACACAGCACAGATACGCAGTATTTT	CATPRTGHSTDTQYF
.	TRBJ2-1	TRBV6-2/TRBV6-3	many	TGTGCCAGCAGTATGACAGTGGAGCAGTTCTTC	CASSMTVEQFF
.	TRBJ1-6	TRBV20-1	few	TGCAGTGCTCGGGGGGGGGGTAAATCACCCCTCCACTTT	CSARGGGKSPLHF
TRBD1	TRBJ1-5	TRBV5-1	few	TGCGCCAGCAGCTTAGACAGGGCCCGGGGGCAGCCCCAGCATTTT	CASSLDRARGQPQHF
.	TRBJ1-4	TRBV20-1	few	TGCAGTGCTAGACAAACAACTAATGAAAAACTGTTTTTT	CSARQTTNEKLFF
TRBD2	TRBJ2-7	TRBV4-2	few	TGTGCCAGCAGCCAAGCATTAGCGGGAGTTATGTCCTACGAGCAGTACTTC	CASSQALAGVMSYEQYF
TRBD1	TRBJ2-7	TRBV6-2/TRBV6-3	many	TGTGCCAGCAGAACCGGGACAGGGTACGAGCAGTACTTC	CASRTGTGYEQYF
TRBD2	TRBJ2-1	TRBV9	.	TGTGCCAGCAGCGTAGGTACTAGCGGGAGTTCTGAGCAGTTCTTC	CASSVGTSGSSEQFF